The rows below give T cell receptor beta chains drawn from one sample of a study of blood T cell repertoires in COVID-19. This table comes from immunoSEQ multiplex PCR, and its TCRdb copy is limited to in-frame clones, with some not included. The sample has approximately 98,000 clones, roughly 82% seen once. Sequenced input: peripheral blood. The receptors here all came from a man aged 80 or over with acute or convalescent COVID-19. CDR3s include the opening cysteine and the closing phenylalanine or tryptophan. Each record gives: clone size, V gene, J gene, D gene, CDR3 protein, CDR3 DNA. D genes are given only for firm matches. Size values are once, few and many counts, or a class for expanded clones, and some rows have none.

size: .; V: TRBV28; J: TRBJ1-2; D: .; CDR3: CASSLPQGLAYTF; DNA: TGTGCCAGCAGTCTCCCACAGGGTTTGGCCTACACCTTC
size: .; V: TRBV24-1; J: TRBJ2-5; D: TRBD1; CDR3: CATSDSGQGAYQETQYF; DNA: TGTGCCACCAGTGATTCGGGACAGGGAGCTTACCAAGAGACCCAGTACTTC
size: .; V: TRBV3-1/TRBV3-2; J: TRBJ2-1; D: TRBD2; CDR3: CASSHQDLELAGANEQFF; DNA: TGTGCCAGCAGCCACCAAGATCTAGAACTAGCGGGAGCAAATGAGCAGTTCTTC
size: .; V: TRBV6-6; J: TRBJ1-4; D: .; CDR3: CASSYYSDEKLFF; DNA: TGTGCCAGCAGTTACTACTCCGATGAAAAACTGTTTTTT
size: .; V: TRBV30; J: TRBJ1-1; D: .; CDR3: CAWSGGRNTEAFF; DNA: TGTGCCTGGAGTGGGGGCAGGAACACTGAAGCTTTCTTT
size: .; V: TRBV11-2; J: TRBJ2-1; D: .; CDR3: CASSLGAGEQFF; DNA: TGTGCCAGCAGCTTAGGAGCGGGCGAGCAGTTCTTC
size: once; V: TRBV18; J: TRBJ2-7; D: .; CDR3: CASSPLGAGTAYEQYF; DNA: TGTGCCAGCTCACCGCTCGGGGCGGGGACAGCCTACGAGCAGTACTTC
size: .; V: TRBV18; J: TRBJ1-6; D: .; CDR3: CASSPPEIQRGNSPLHF; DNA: TGTGCCAGCTCACCCCCGGAGATCCAGAGGGGGAATTCACCCCTCCACTTT
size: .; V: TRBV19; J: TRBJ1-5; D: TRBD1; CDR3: CASSIEGQTQHF; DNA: TGTGCCAGTAGTATAGAGGGACAGACCCAGCATTTT
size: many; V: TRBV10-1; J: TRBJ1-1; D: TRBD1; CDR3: CASSQIRGQGEAFF; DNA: TGCGCCAGCAGTCAGATTAGGGGGCAAGGGGAAGCTTTCTTT
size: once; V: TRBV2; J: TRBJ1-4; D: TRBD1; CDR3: CASSQGAAAFYRLFF; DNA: TGTGCCAGCAGTCAGGGGGCCGCGGCTTTTTACAGACTGTTTTTT
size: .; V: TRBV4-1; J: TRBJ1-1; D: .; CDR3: CASSQDLDRAGWAEAFF; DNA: TGCGCCAGCAGCCAAGATTTAGATAGGGCAGGGTGGGCTGAAGCTTTCTTT
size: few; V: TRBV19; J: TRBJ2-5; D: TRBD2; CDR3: CASSISAGGLGETQYF; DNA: TGTGCCAGTAGTATCTCTGCGGGGGGCCTGGGAGAGACCCAGTACTTC
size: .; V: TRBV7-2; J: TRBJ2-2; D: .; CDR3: CATKLGRGRTGELFF; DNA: TGTGCCACCAAGCTTGGCAGGGGTCGCACCGGGGAGCTGTTTTTT
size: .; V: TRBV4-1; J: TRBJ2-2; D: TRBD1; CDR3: CASSQGGTGGSTGELFF; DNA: TGCGCCAGCAGCCAAGGAGGGACAGGGGGCAGCACCGGGGAGCTGTTTTTT
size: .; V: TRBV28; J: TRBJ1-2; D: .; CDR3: CASRAGRNYGYTF; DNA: TGTGCCAGCAGGGCCGGGAGAAACTATGGCTACACCTTC
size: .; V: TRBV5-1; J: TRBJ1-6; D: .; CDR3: CASSLQNPSYNSPLHF; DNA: TGCGCCAGCAGCTTGCAGAACCCTTCATATAATTCACCCCTCCACTTT
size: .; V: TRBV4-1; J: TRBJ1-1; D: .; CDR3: CASSQPRAKTEAFF; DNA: TGCGCCAGCAGCCAACCGAGGGCGAAGACTGAAGCTTTCTTT
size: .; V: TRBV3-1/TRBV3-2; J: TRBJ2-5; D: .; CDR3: CASSPAGSHETQYF; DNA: TGTGCCAGCAGCCCGGCGGGGTCTCACGAGACCCAGTACTTC
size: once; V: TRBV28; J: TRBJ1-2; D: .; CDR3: CAIREGGGYTF; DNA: TGTGCCATAAGGGAAGGGGGTGGCTACACCTTC
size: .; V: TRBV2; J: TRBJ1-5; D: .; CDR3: CASSEPLEEPQHF; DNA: TGTGCCAGCAGTGAACCCTTGGAGGAGCCCCAGCATTTT
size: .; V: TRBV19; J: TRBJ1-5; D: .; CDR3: CASSVPGAGQPQHF; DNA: TGTGCCAGTAGTGTTCCGGGAGCCGGTCAGCCCCAGCATTTT
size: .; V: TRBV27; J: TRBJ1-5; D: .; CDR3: CASSFQRGSNQPQHF; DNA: TGTGCCAGCAGTTTTCAAAGGGGGAGCAATCAGCCCCAGCATTTT
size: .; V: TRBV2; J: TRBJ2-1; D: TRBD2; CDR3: CASSDRGTSGNEQFF; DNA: TGTGCCAGCAGTGACCGAGGGACTAGCGGAAATGAGCAGTTCTTC
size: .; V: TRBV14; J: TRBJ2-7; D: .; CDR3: CASSQDPGGGFDEQYF; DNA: TGTGCCAGCAGCCAAGACCCGGGTGGGGGGTTCGACGAGCAGTACTTC
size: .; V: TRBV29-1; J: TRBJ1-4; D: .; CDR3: CSVWGGTNEKLFF; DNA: TGCAGCGTTTGGGGAGGAACGAATGAAAAACTGTTTTTT
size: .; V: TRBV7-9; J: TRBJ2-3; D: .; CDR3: CASSSVDTQYF; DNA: TGTGCCAGCAGCTCGGTGGATACGCAGTATTTT
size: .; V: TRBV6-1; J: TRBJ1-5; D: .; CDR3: CASSERQTVQPQHF; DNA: TGTGCCAGCAGTGAGCGACAGACCGTACAGCCCCAGCATTTT
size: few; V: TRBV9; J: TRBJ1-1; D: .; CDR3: CASSATHRDKEAFF; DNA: TGTGCCAGCAGCGCCACTCACAGGGATAAAGAAGCTTTCTTT
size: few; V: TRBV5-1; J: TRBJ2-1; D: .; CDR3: CASSLARGDEQFF; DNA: TGCGCCAGCAGCTTGGCCAGGGGGGATGAGCAGTTCTTC